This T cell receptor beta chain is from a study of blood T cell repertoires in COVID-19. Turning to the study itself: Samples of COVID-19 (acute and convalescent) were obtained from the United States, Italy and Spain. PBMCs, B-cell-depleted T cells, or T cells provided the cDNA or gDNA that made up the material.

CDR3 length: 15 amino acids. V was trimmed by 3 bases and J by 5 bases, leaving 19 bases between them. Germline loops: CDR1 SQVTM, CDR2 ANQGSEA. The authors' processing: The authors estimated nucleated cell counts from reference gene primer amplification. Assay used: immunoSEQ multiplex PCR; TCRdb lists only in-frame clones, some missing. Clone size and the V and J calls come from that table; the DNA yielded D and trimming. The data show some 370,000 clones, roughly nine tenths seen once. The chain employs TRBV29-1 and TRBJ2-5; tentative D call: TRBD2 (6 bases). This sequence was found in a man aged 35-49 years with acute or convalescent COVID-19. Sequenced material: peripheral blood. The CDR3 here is CSVDGGGTDPETQYF. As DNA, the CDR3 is TGCAGCGTTGACGGGGGTGGGACGGATCCTGAGACCCAGTACTTC. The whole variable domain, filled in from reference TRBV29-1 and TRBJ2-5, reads SAVISQKPSRDICQRGTSLTIQCQVDSQVTMMFWYRQQPGQSLTLIATANQGSEATYESGFVIDKFPISRPNLTFSTLTVSNMSPEDSSIYLCSVDGGGTDPETQYFGPGTRLLVL.